The 5 T cell receptor beta chains given below trace back to one sample, sequenced in a study of blood T cell repertoires in COVID-19. The table came from immunoSEQ multiplex PCR; TCRdb's copy has only in-frame clones and leaves some out. There are 200,000 or so clones in the sample; roughly 75% occur only once, and around 5.1% lies in the top ten. The sample comprised peripheral blood. Receptor source: a woman in her 70s with acute or convalescent COVID-19.

The chain carries TRBV18 and TRBJ2-7, with 7 bases aligning to TRBD2. J lost 2 bases, V lost 3 bases, and 4 bases had no gene match. The CDR3 is made up of 14 amino acids. Germline-derived CDR1 and CDR2 are KGHSH and LQKENI. CDR3 sequence (DNA): TGTGCCAGCTCACCTGCAAGCGGGGCCTACGAGCAGTACTTC. Protein sequence: CASSPASGAYEQYF. Filled out from reference TRBV18 and TRBJ2-7, the complete variable domain reads NAGVMQNPRHLVRRRGQEARLRCSPMKGHSHVYWYRQLPEEGLKFMVYLQKENIIDESGMPKERFSAEFPKEGPSILRIQQVVRGDSAAYFCASSPASGAYEQYFGPGTRLTVT.

The V gene is TRBV11-2, the J gene TRBJ1-2; 7 positions match TRBD1. The V gene end was trimmed by 1 base and the J gene end by 14 bases; junction bases not matched to a gene: 7. Germline-derived CDR1 and CDR2 are SGHAT and FQNNGV. This CDR3 is built from 12 residues. CDR3 in amino acids: CASSLVGGAKTF. CDR3 nucleotides: TGTGCCAGCAGCTTAGTAGGGGGCGCTAAGACCTTC.

The chain recombines TRBV5-1 with TRBJ1-2; 8 nucleotides align to TRBD1. The V gene end was trimmed by 2 bases and the J gene end by 7 bases; junction bases not matched to a gene: 7. CDR3 length equals 14 residues. Germline CDR1 is SGHRS and CDR2 is YFSETQ. The CDR3 here is CASSLNAGGSGYTF. The CDR3 DNA reads TGCGCCAGCAGCTTAAATGCAGGGGGCTCTGGCTACACCTTC.

CDR3 sequence (DNA): TGCGCCAGCAGTTTCGGACAGGCAAGCTCCTATAATTCACCCCTCCACTTT. This sequence encodes CASSFGQASSYNSPLHF. This chain uses TRBV10-2 with TRBJ1-6; 7 positions agree with TRBD1. V lost 5 bases to trimming and J lost 0 bases; unmatched junction nucleotides: 7. The CDR3 totals 17 residues. Germline V gene sequence: CDR1 WSHSY, CDR2 SAAADI.

The table lists this clone with a count of one. The rearrangement links TRBV6-1 to TRBJ1-3; TRBD1 matches at 7 bases. With V trimmed by 1 base and J by 9 bases, 6 bases remained unmatched. This CDR3 has 14 residues. CDR1 MNHNS and CDR2 SASEGT come from the germline V gene. This CDR3 reads CASSEGTGGVTIYF. The CDR3 nucleotides are TGTGCCAGCAGTGAAGGGACAGGAGGAGTCACCATATATTTT.